This entry lists 19 T cell receptor beta chains sequenced from one sample in a study of spatial heterogeneity in lung cancer. Study results and limitations: The number of expanded tumor alpha and beta chains correlated with mutation number.

What these receptors recognize is not known. TCRdb reprocessed the 5' RACE reads via MiXCR and lists one record per CDR3 protein. The sample lists around 26,000 distinct CDR3 sequences, around 9.2% occurring once. Documented time point: sample taken at primary tumor resection. Material: lung tumor tissue, obtained at surgery. These receptor sequences come from a male donor with early-stage non-small cell lung cancer.

The J gene is TRBJ2-1, the V gene TRBV20-1, with D possibly matching TRBD2 (5 bases). V was trimmed by 6 bases and J by 5 bases, leaving 20 bases between them. Per germline, CDR1 DFQATT and CDR2 SNEGSKA (reference sequence). This CDR3 is 15 amino acids long. DNA of the CDR3: TGCAGTGCCCCTAAGGGCCTAGCCTTAAACAATGAGCAGTTCTTC. Translated, it gives CSAPKGLALNNEQFF.

The chain employs TRBV4-3 and TRBJ2-3; D is perhaps TRBD2 (5 bases). The germline gives CDR1 LGHNA, CDR2 YSLEER. Trimming took off 0 bases at V and 3 bases at J, with 13 bases between the two ends. The CDR3 runs 16 residues. The CDR3 loop is CASSQERSGVTDTQYF. The CDR3, as DNA: TGCGCCAGCAGCCAAGAACGGTCCGGGGTAACAGATACGCAGTATTTT.

This clonotype appeared many times. This chain links TRBV4-2 with TRBJ2-7; D is ambiguous. With 3 bases removed from V and 3 bases from J, the gap between germline ends came to 15 bases. The CDR3 is made up of 15 amino acids. Germline loops: CDR1 LGHNA, CDR2 YNFKEQ. The CDR3 is CASSQTDSMGYEQYF. The CDR3 DNA follows: TGTGCCAGCAGCCAGACCGACTCAATGGGCTACGAGCAGTACTTC.

The V gene is TRBV25-1, the J gene TRBJ2-1, with D possibly matching TRBD1 (6 bases). Trimming removed 8 bases at V and 5 bases at J, with 16 bases between. CDR3 length: 14 amino acids. Per the germline V gene, CDR1 is MGHDK and CDR2 is SYGVNS. CDR3 DNA: TGTGCCAGCCGCTCCCGGGACAACCACAATGAGCAGTTCTTC. Its protein is CASRSRDNHNEQFF.

This clonotype appeared a few times. The chain recombines TRBV11-2 with TRBJ1-2; 9 nucleotides match TRBD1. The junction had 7 bases not matched to a gene; V was cut back by 2 bases and J by 12 bases. Germline lookup yields CDR1 SGHAT and CDR2 FQNNGV. The CDR3 is made up of 13 amino acids. This CDR3 reads CASSLTDRGFHTF. The CDR3 region has the DNA TGTGCCAGCAGCTTAACGGACAGGGGTTTCCACACCTTC.

This clonotype appeared many times. The chain combines TRBV7-6 with TRBJ2-1, with 14 bases that match TRBD2. The junction had 7 bases not matched to a gene; V was cut back by 5 bases and J by 1 base. This CDR3 has 18 residues. CDR1 and CDR2 (germline): SGHVS, FNYEAQ. In DNA form, the CDR3 reads TGTGCCAGCAGCGCGGGACTAGCGGGAGCGATTTCCTACAATGAGCAGTTCTTC. It codes for CASSAGLAGAISYNEQFF.

This clonotype was recorded a few times. The J gene is TRBJ1-2, the V gene TRBV20-1; the D is unclear. CDR1 is DFQATT, CDR2 SNEGSKA, per germline (reference sequence). Trimming took 5 bases from V and 4 from J, leaving 14 bases between them. The CDR3 covers 13 residues. The CDR3 protein is CSAPGEGGYGYTF. CDR3 DNA sequence: TGCAGTGCTCCTGGAGAGGGCGGCTATGGCTACACCTTC.

This clonotype was observed at least ten times. The rearrangement uses TRBV5-5 and TRBJ1-1; 8 positions agree with TRBD1. Looked up from germline, CDR1 is SGHKS and CDR2 is YYEKEE (reference sequence). The V and J ends lost 5 bases and 5 bases, in that order; junction bases with no gene match: 8. This CDR3 spans 14 amino acids. The CDR3 bases are TGTGCCAGCAGACAACTCACAGGGGGGACTGAAGCTTTCTTT. Its translation is CASRQLTGGTEAFF.

This clonotype was seen ten or more times. V and J are TRBV7-2 and TRBJ2-7; 7 bases match TRBD2. After removal of 8 bases from V and 0 bases from J, the junction contained 4 bases not matched to a gene. Germline assignment: CDR1 SGHTA and CDR2 FQGNSA. CDR3 length: 13 amino acids. Here the CDR3 reads CASPQRDSYEQYF. The CDR3 DNA reads TGTGCCAGCCCCCAGCGGGACTCCTACGAGCAGTACTTC.

In its sample, this clonotype was seen many times. V and J are TRBV27 and TRBJ2-7; 11 nucleotides agree with TRBD1. CDR3 length: 13 residues. J was trimmed by 12 bases and V by 5 bases; bases with no gene match: 9. Germline lookup yields CDR1 MNHEY and CDR2 SMNVEV (reference sequence). The CDR3 protein is CASSQPGQGGRYF. DNA for the CDR3: TGTGCCAGCAGTCAGCCGGGACAGGGGGGACGGTACTTC.

In its sample, this clonotype was seen many times. The V and J genes are TRBV28 and TRBJ2-5; TRBD2 agrees at 11 bases. The V segment lost 4 bases and the J segment 4 bases; nucleotides outside the gene matches: 8. CDR1 MDHEN and CDR2 SYDVKM come from the germline V gene. The CDR3 totals 16 residues. DNA for the CDR3: TGTGCCAGCAGTTCCCCTAATACTAGCGGGAGAGAGACCCAGTACTTC. As protein: CASSSPNTSGRETQYF.

In its sample, this clonotype was seen many times. The V gene is TRBV3-1, the J gene TRBJ1-6; TRBD1 agrees at 9 bases. The V gene end was trimmed by 4 bases and the J gene end by 10 bases; junction bases not matched to a gene: 8. The V gene's germline CDR1 is LGHDT and CDR2 YNNKEL (reference sequence). This CDR3 contains 15 residues. CDR3 region: CASSRITGGDSPLHF. The DNA for the CDR3 is TGTGCCAGCAGCCGTATCACAGGGGGCGACTCACCCCTCCACTTT.

This clonotype came up many times. The chain links TRBV7-8 to TRBJ1-5; D unresolved. Trimming shortened V by 2 bases and J by 1 base, and 12 bases separated the two germline ends. Germline V gene sequence: CDR1 SGHVS, CDR2 FQNEAQ. The CDR3 has 16 residues. This CDR3 is CASSLRPPGSNQPQHF. The CDR3 nucleotides are TGTGCCAGCAGCTTACGCCCTCCGGGCAGCAATCAGCCCCAGCATTTT.

This clonotype has at least ten counts. This chain joins TRBV12-3 or TRBV12-4 and TRBJ2-1, with a tentative D call TRBD2 (6 bases). The CDR3 is made up of 16 amino acids. V lost 6 bases, J lost 10 bases, and 25 bases lay in between. The CDR3 here is CASSFTGLLGNLEQFF. CDR3 in DNA: TGTGCCAGCAGCTTCACGGGACTCCTAGGAAATTTAGAGCAGTTCTTC.

The sample holds a few counts of this clonotype. The CDR3 DNA reads as TGCAGCGTTGTACAGGGGGCAGGGCAGCCCCAGCATTTT. Translating it yields CSVVQGAGQPQHF. The rearrangement links TRBV29-1 to TRBJ1-5; 9 positions match TRBD1. The CDR3 length is 13 residues. V was clipped by 4 bases and J by 7 bases; unmatched bases: 5. Germline V lookup: CDR1 SQVTM, CDR2 ANQGSEA.

The chain combines TRBV20-1 with TRBJ2-3, with TRBD2 matching over 7 bases. V lost 0 bases and J lost 0; bases outside the gene matches: 6. CDR1 is DFQATT and CDR2 is SNEGSKA in the germline V gene (reference sequence). This CDR3 region has 16 residues. This CDR3 is CSARDWREGSTDTQYF. The CDR3 DNA reads TGCAGTGCTAGAGATTGGAGGGAGGGGAGCACAGATACGCAGTATTTT.

The gene calls are TRBV2 and TRBJ1-1; no clear D. This CDR3 spans 13 amino acids. CDR1 and CDR2 (germline): SNHLY, FYNNEI. Trimming pared 3 bases from V and 5 bases from J, leaving 10 bases between. The CDR3 DNA reads as TGTGCCAGCAGTGAGGAGAGGAGGACTGAAGCTTTCTTT. Translated, it gives CASSEERRTEAFF.

The chain links TRBV4-1 to TRBJ2-1; D is undetermined. The CDR3 contains 13 residues. Trimming took off 0 bases at V and 5 bases at J, with 5 bases between the two ends. CDR1 is MGHRA, CDR2 YSYEKL, per germline. CDR3 sequence reads: CASSQEENNEQFF. The CDR3 DNA sequence: TGCGCCAGCAGCCAAGAGGAGAACAATGAGCAGTTCTTC.

This clonotype has a count of ten or more. The chain combines TRBV3-1 with TRBJ1-2; D is unresolved. Germline V gives CDR1 LGHDT, CDR2 YNNKEL (reference sequence). CDR3 length equals 13 residues. V shed 2 bases and J shed 3 bases, with 7 bases lying between them. The CDR3 loop is CASSQWADYGYTF. The CDR3 nucleotides read TGTGCCAGCAGCCAATGGGCGGACTATGGCTACACCTTC.